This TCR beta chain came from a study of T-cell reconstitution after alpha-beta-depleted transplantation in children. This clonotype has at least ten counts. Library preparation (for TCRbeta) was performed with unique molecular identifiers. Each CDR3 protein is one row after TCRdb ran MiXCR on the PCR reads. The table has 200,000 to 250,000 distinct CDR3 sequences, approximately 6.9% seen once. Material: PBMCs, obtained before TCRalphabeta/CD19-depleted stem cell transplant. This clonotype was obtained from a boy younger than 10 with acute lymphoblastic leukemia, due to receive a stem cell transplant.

CDR3 region: CSVEVLVGFANYGYTF. The CDR3 DNA follows: TGCAGCGTTGAAGTGTTAGTCGGATTCGCTAACTATGGCTACACCTTC. The chain uses TRBV29-1 and TRBJ1-2, with unresolved D. Germline CDR1 is SQVTM and CDR2 is ANQGSEA. The CDR3 is 16 residues long. Trimming removed 1 base at V and 0 bases at J, with 15 bases between.